This T cell receptor beta chain was sequenced in a study of blood T cells in healthy people across ages. This clonotype showed up just a few times. A second PCR, run for roughly 7 to 12 cycles, used a sample-barcoded 5' primer plus a J-beta primer mix. TCRdb reprocessed the 5' RACE reads with MiXCR, giving one entry per CDR3 protein. Of around 1.7 million distinct CDR3 sequences in the sample, over 25% were seen once. There are 16 residues in the CDR3. J was trimmed by 0 bases and V by 6 bases; bases with no gene match: 7. CDR1 MNHEY and CDR2 SVGEGT come from the germline V gene. The chain combines TRBV6-2 or TRBV6-3 with TRBJ2-1; 8 bases agree with TRBD2. The sequencing input was blood. The sequence came from a woman aged 30 to 39 in good health. CDR3 nucleotides: TGTGCCAGCAGACCCATAGCGGGAAGCTCCTACAATGAGCAGTTCTTC. Encoded protein: CASRPIAGSSYNEQFF.